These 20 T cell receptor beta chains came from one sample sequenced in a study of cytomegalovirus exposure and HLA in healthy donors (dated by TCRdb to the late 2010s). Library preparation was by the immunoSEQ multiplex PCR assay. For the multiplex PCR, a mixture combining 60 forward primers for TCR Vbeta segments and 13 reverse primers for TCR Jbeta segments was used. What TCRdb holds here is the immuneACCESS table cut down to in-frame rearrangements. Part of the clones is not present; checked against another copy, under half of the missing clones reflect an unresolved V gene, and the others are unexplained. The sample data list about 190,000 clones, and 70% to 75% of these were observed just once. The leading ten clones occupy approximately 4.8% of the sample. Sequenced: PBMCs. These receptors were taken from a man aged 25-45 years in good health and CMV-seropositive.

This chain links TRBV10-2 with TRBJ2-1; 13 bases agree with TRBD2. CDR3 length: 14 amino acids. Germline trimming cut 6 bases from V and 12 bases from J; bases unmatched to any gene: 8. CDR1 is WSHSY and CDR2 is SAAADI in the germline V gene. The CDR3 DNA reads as TGCGCCAGCAGCTCGGGACTAGCGGGGACTGGGCAGTTCTTC. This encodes CASSSGLAGTGQFF.

CDR3 nucleotides: TGTGCCAGCAGCTTGGCTAGCGGGGGGGCGGGCTACAATGAGCAGTTCTTC. Translation: CASSLASGGAGYNEQFF. The chain carries TRBV5-4 and TRBJ2-1; 12 bases map to TRBD2. CDR1 is SGHNT and CDR2 is YYREEE in the germline V gene (reference sequence). The CDR3 consists of 17 residues. The junction had 4 bases not matched to a gene; V was cut back by 0 bases and J by 3 bases.

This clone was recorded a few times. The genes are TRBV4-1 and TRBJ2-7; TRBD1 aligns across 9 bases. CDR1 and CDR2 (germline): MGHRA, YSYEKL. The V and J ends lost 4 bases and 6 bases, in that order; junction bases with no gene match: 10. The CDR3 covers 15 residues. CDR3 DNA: TGCGCCAGCAGCCCTTGGGACAGGGAGAGAGGCGAGCAGTACTTC. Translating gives CASSPWDRERGEQYF.

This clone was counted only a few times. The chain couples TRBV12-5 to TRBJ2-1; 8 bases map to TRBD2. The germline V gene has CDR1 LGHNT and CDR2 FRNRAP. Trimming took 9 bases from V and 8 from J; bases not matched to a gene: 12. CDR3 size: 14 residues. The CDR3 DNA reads TGTGCTAGCGGGTGGCGGGAGGCCCCGGATGAGCAGTTCTTC. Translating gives CASGWREAPDEQFF.

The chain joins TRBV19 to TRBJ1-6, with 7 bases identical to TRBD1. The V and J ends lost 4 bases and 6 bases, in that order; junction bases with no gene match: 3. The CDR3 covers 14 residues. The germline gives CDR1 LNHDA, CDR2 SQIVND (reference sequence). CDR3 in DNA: TGTGCCAGTAGTACCCCAGGGGGTAATTCACCCCTCCACTTT. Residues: CASSTPGGNSPLHF.

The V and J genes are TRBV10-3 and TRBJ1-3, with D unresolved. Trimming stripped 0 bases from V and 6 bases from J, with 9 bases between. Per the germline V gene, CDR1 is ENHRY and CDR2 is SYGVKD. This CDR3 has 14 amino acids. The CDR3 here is CAISESRVPNTIYF. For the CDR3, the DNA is TGTGCCATCAGTGAGTCCCGGGTTCCAAACACCATATATTTT.

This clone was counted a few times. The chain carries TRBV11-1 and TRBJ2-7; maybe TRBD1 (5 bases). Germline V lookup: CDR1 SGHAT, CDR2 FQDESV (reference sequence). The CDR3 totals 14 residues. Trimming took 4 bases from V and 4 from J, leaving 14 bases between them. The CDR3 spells CASSSTVPGYEQYF. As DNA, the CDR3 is TGTGCCAGCAGCTCGACAGTCCCAGGATACGAGCAGTACTTC.

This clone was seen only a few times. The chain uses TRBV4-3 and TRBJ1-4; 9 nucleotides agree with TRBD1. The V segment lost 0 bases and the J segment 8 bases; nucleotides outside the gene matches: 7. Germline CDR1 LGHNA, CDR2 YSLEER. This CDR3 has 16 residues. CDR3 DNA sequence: TGCGCCAGCAGCCAAGACGAGGGACAGGGTGGCGAAAAACTGTTTTTT. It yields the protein CASSQDEGQGGEKLFF.

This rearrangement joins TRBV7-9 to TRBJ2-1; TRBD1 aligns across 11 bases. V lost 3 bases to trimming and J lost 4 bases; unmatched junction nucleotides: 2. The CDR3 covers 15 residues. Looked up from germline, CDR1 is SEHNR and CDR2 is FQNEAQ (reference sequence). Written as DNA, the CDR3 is TGTGCCAGCAGCTTTGGGGACAGGGGGTACAATGAGCAGTTCTTC. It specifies CASSFGDRGYNEQFF.

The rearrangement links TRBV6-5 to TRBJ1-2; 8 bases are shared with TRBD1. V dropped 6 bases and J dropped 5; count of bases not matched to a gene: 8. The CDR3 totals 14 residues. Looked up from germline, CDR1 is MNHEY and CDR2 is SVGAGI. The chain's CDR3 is CASSLQGGGYGYTF. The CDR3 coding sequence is TGTGCCAGCAGCCTACAGGGGGGTGGGTATGGCTACACCTTC.

The CDR3 DNA follows: TGTGCCAGCAGCCAGAGGGACAGCGGGACTAGCGGGAGACCCTACGAGCAGTACTTC. It codes for CASSQRDSGTSGRPYEQYF. The chain recombines TRBV7-9 with TRBJ2-7; 14 bases align to TRBD2. V shed 5 bases and J 2 bases; nucleotides not matched to a gene: 14. The germline CDR1 and CDR2 sequences are SEHNR and FQNEAQ (reference sequence). The CDR3 contains 19 residues.

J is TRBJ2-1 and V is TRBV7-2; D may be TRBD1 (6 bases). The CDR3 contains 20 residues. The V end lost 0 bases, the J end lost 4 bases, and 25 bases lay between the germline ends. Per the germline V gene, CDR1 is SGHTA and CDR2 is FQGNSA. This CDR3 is CASSLASLSIRGISYNEQFF. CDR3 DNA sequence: TGTGCCAGCAGCTTAGCTTCTTTGTCTATTAGGGGGATATCATACAATGAGCAGTTCTTC.

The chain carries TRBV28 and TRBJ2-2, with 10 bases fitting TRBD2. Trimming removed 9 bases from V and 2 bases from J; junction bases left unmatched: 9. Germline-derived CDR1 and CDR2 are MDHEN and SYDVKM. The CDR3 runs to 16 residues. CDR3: CASGASGSENTGELFF. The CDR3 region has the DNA TGTGCCAGTGGGGCTAGCGGGAGCGAAAACACCGGGGAGCTGTTTTTT.

The DNA of the CDR3 is TGTGCCAGCAGAACGGGGGGCGGAAATTACAATGAGCAGTTCTTC. This sequence encodes CASRTGGGNYNEQFF. This chain connects TRBV11-2 to TRBJ2-1, with D perhaps TRBD2 (7 bases). Trimming removed 6 bases from V and 4 bases from J, with 16 bases in between. This CDR3 comprises 15 residues. Germline V CDR1 and CDR2: SGHAT, FQNNGV.

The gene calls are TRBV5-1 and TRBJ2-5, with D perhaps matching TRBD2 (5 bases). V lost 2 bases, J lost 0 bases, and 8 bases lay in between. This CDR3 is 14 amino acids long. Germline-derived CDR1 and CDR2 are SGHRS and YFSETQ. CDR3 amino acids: CASSLREYQETQYF. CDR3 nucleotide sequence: TGCGCCAGCAGCTTACGGGAATACCAAGAGACCCAGTACTTC.

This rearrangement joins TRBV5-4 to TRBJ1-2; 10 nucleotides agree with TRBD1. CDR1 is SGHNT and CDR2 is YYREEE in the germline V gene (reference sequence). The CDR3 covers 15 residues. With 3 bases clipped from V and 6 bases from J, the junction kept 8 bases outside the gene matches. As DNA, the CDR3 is TGTGCCAGCAGCTACGGGACAGGGGTTTTTAATGGCTACACCTTC. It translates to CASSYGTGVFNGYTF.

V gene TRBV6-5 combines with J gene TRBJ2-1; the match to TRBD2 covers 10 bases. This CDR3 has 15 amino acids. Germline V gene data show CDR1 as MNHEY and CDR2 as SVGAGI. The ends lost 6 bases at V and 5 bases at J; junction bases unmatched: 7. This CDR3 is CASSRSGGQNNEQFF. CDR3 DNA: TGTGCCAGCAGCCGTAGCGGGGGGCAAAACAATGAGCAGTTCTTC.

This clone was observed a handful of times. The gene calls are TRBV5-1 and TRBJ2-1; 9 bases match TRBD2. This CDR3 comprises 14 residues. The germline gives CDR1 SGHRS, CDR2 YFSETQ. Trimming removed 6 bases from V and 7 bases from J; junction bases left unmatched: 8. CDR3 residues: CASNGGRAENEQFF. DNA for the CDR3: TGCGCCAGCAACGGCGGGAGGGCCGAAAATGAGCAGTTCTTC. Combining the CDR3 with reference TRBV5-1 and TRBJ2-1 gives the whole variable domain KAGVTQTPRYLIKTRGQQVTLSCSPISGHRSVSWYQQTPGQGLQFLFEYFSETQRNKGNFPGRFSGRQFSNSRSEMNVSTLELGDSALYLCASNGGRAENEQFFGPGTRLTVL.

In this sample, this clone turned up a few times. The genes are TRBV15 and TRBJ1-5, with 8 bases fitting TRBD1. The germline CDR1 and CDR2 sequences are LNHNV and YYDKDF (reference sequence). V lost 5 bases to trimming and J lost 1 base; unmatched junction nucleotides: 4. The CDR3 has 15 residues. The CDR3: CATSPRTGSNQPQHF. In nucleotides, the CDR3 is TGTGCCACCAGCCCTCGGACAGGGAGCAATCAGCCCCAGCATTTT.

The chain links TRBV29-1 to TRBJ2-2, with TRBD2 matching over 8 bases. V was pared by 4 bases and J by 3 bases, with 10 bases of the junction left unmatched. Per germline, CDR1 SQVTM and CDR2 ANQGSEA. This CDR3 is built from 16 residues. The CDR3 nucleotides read TGCAGCGTTGCCCTCTTAGCGGGACGGGACACCGGGGAGCTGTTTTTT. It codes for CSVALLAGRDTGELFF.